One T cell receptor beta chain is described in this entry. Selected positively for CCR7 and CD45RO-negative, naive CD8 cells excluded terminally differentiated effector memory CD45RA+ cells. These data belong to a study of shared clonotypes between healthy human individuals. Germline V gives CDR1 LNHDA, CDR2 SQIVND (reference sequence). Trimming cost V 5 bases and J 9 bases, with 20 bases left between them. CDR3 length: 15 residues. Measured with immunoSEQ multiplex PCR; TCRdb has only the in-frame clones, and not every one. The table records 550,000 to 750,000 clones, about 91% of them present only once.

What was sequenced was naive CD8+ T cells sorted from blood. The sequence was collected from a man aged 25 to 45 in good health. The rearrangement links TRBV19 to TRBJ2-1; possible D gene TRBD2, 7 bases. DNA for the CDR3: TGTGCCAGTAGTCCCCGGGGGGCATCCTTGAGTGAGCAGTTCTTC. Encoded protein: CASSPRGASLSEQFF.